This T cell receptor beta chain was sequenced in a study of blood T cell repertoires in COVID-19. Study summary: Sources were T cells, B-cell-depleted T cells, or PBMCs; the material itself was cDNA or gDNA.

Under the authors' procedure: Reference gene primer amplification gave estimated nucleated cell counts. Only in-frame clones appear in the TCRdb table, and some are missing; sequencing was by immunoSEQ multiplex PCR. The D gene and trimming were derived from the DNA, and the V and J assignments and clone size from that table. This sample yields approximately 210,000 clones, of which approximately 81% are seen a single time; around 20% belongs to the top ten. Trimming took off 4 bases at V and 5 bases at J, with 15 bases between the two ends. This CDR3 is 14 amino acids long. Germline V gives CDR1 SGHNT, CDR2 YYREEE (reference sequence).

The chain is built from TRBV5-4 and TRBJ2-5; D might be TRBD1 (7 bases). The receptor comes from a human donor in a cohort sampled during active COVID-19. Material for sequencing was peripheral blood. CDR3 protein: CASSIQGTEETQYF. The DNA of the CDR3 is TGTGCCAGCAGCATACAGGGGACTGAGGAGACCCAGTACTTC.